This entry is about one T cell receptor (beta chain). The sample originates from a study of early T cells in non-severe SARS-CoV-2 infection. For the study at large: Sequencing targeted bulk RNA from unsorted whole blood, leaving chains unpaired.

Germline lookup yields CDR1 SEHNR and CDR2 FQNEAQ (reference sequence). This CDR3 spans 16 amino acids. V shed 5 bases and J 3 bases; nucleotides not matched to a gene: 11. The library protocol tagged individual cDNA molecules with unique molecular identifiers. TCRdb redid the calling of the 5' RACE reads with MiXCR, one entry per CDR3 protein. The table shows about 48,000 distinct CDR3 sequences, with about 9.2% occurring only once. Sequencing used whole blood. V gene TRBV7-9 combines with J gene TRBJ2-7, with 9 bases fitting TRBD2. This receptor was identified in an adult who was a healthcare worker with PCR-confirmed SARS-CoV-2 infection or an uninfected control (not recorded which). Written as DNA, the CDR3 is TGTGCCAGCAGCCCTAGCTCTAGCGGGACCCACTACGAGCAGTACTTC. Its translation is CASSPSSSGTHYEQYF.